This T cell receptor (beta chain) was observed in a study of identical twins. This clonotype was found a few times. The antigen is unknown. Study-wide findings and caveats: Invariant cells of the MAIT and iNKT types might have partly distorted the zero-insertion analyses.

TCRdb called the 5' RACE reads again in MiXCR, with one record for every CDR3 protein. The sample has 310,000 or so distinct CDR3 sequences; 8% to 9.5% are singletons. Germline CDR1 and CDR2: SGHAT and FQNNGV. The CDR3 has 16 amino acids. J lost 7 bases, V lost 5 bases, and 12 bases had no gene match. In addition, the sample was reused for a study of yellow fever vaccine responses in identical twins.

V and J are TRBV11-2 and TRBJ2-1; 9 positions agree with TRBD1. This TCR came from a woman aged 18-35 years in good health. Sequenced sample: CD8+ T cells sorted from blood. CDR3 amino acids: CASSIWDRDSLNEQFF. For the CDR3, the DNA is TGTGCCAGCAGCATATGGGACAGGGATAGTCTAAATGAGCAGTTCTTC.